This paragraph reports one TCR beta chain. What it binds is unknown. J gave up 6 bases and V 0 bases, and 4 bases lay outside the gene matches. CDR3 length equals 15 residues. In germline, CDR1 is SGHNT, CDR2 YYREEE (reference sequence). The assay was immunoSEQ multiplex PCR, and TCRdb's table has in-frame clones only and misses some. The sample contains fewer than 150,000 clones, 88% of which appear only once. The sample is drawn from a study of T cell responses to AZD1222 COVID-19 vaccine. Whole-study findings and limits: Seropositive status at baseline applied to only six AZD1222 recipients. The donor group comprised mostly white British people and more females; the analysis possibly underestimated clonal diversity.

Sequences were derived from peripheral blood, sampled on day 0 of AZD1222 vaccination. The TCR originated in an adult in good health. The V call is TRBV5-4, the J call TRBJ2-7; 12 nucleotides agree with TRBD2. In DNA form, the CDR3 reads TGTGCCAGCAGCTTGGAACTAGCGGGAGGAGGCGAGCAGTACTTC. It translates to CASSLELAGGGEQYF.